The 24 T cell receptor beta chains listed next were all sequenced from one sample in a study of CD8+ T cells in alopecia areata. Regarding treatment: oral pan-JAK inhibitor, 5-10 mg twice daily. Once RNA had been extracted, it was reverse transcribed into cDNA to act as the sequencing template. Clones were read by immunoSEQ multiplex PCR, and TCRdb kept only the in-frame ones, dropping some. Here the sample spans around 200,000 clones, about three fifths being singletons. Sequenced here: CD4+ T cells sorted from blood, sampled at week 4, from a patient treated with tofacitinib. Receptors were obtained from a human donor with alopecia areata.

The chain has TRBV2 and TRBJ1-5; D uncertain. Germline CDR1 reads SNHLY; CDR2 reads FYNNEI. The germline V and J ends were trimmed by 5 bases and 3 bases, with 11 bases remaining between them. The CDR3 is 14 residues long. CDR3 coding DNA: TGTGCCAGCAGTTCATGGACCTCCAATCAGCCCCAGCATTTT. It translates to CASSSWTSNQPQHF.

V usage is TRBV6-5 and J usage is TRBJ2-4; 7 bases are shared with TRBD1. Losses at the gene ends were 5 bases for V and 7 bases for J; bases not matched to a gene: 5. The CDR3 has 13 amino acids. Germline V CDR1 and CDR2: MNHEY, SVGAGI. The CDR3 coding sequence is TGTGCCAGCAGTAGGAGACAGGGCAACATTCAGTACTTC. It specifies CASSRRQGNIQYF.

As DNA, the CDR3 is TGCGCCAGCAGTCTCCGGGACAGGGGGCAATACGAGCAGTACTTC. Protein: CASSLRDRGQYEQYF. The chain combines TRBV4-1 with TRBJ2-7, with TRBD1 matching 12 bases. CDR1 is MGHRA and CDR2 is YSYEKL in the germline V gene. The junction had 7 bases not matched to a gene; V was cut back by 6 bases and J by 4 bases. The CDR3 is made up of 15 amino acids.

There are a few counts of this clone. The chain recombines TRBV18 with TRBJ1-5; possibly TRBD1 for D (5 bases). Germline CDR1 KGHSH, CDR2 LQKENI. The ends were cut back, 5 bases at V and 1 base at J, with 9 bases in the middle. The CDR3 has 14 amino acids. This chain's CDR3 is CASSGQGSNQPQHF. The CDR3 DNA reads TGTGCCAGCTCAGGCCAGGGAAGCAATCAGCCCCAGCATTTT.

V usage is TRBV7-9 and J usage is TRBJ2-3; D is ambiguous. The germline CDR1 and CDR2 sequences are SEHNR and FQNEAQ (reference sequence). CDR3 length equals 15 residues. Trimming stripped 4 bases from V and 2 bases from J, with 13 bases between. CDR3 in DNA: TGTGCCAGCAGCTCACCCGGCGCCTACACAGATACGCAGTATTTT. Its translation: CASSSPGAYTDTQYF.

As to this clone: A junction boundary mismatches the germline segment, possibly from a read error. V gene TRBV27 combines with J gene TRBJ1-3, with 7 bases aligning to TRBD1. The germline V gene encodes CDR1 MNHEY and CDR2 SMNVEV (reference sequence). The CDR3 totals 15 residues. The CDR3 is CASSPEGALGDRVVF. The CDR3 nucleotides are TGTGCCAGCAGTCCAGAGGGGGCACTCGGGGACAGAGTGGTATTT.

This clone was observed once. Here the CDR3 DNA reads TGTGCCAGCAGCCGGCGTGTCCGACAGGGGACAGATACGCAGTATTTT. Translated: CASSRRVRQGTDTQYF. The chain is built from TRBV2 and TRBJ2-3, with 8 bases matching TRBD1. Germline V lookup: CDR1 SNHLY, CDR2 FYNNEI. The CDR3 runs 16 residues. V lost 6 bases, J lost 3 bases, and 11 bases stayed unmatched.

This clone has a handful of counts. This chain links TRBV29-1 with TRBJ2-5, with 7 bases that match TRBD2. There are 12 residues in the CDR3. The V and J ends lost 6 bases and 0 bases, in that order; junction bases with no gene match: 1. Germline V gene data show CDR1 as SQVTM and CDR2 as ANQGSEA. CDR3 amino acids: CSVGLDQETQYF. The CDR3 nucleotides are TGCAGCGTCGGACTAGACCAAGAGACCCAGTACTTC.

The rearrangement uses TRBV29-1 and TRBJ2-7; TRBD2 matches 7 bases. CDR3 length equals 14 residues. The germline V gene has CDR1 SQVTM and CDR2 ANQGSEA. J gave up 3 bases and V 6 bases, and 11 bases lay outside the gene matches. CDR3 amino acids: CSVANRLADYEQYF. In DNA form, the CDR3 reads TGCAGCGTAGCGAACAGGCTAGCGGACTACGAGCAGTACTTC.

There are a few counts of this clone. The rearrangement uses TRBV5-1 and TRBJ2-6; D is possibly TRBD2 (6 bases). The germline V and J ends were trimmed by 3 bases and 4 bases, with 14 bases remaining between them. The CDR3 totals 16 residues. Germline V gene sequence: CDR1 SGHRS, CDR2 YFSETQ. The CDR3 reads CASSWADYPGANVLTF. CDR3 nucleotides: TGCGCCAGCAGCTGGGCGGACTACCCCGGGGCCAACGTCCTGACTTTC.

The chain has TRBV29-1 and TRBJ2-5; tentatively, D is TRBD1 (5 bases). CDR1 is SQVTM, CDR2 ANQGSEA, per germline. The germline V and J ends were trimmed by 7 bases and 4 bases, with 13 bases remaining between them. The CDR3 covers 12 residues. The CDR3 sequence is CSAQGAPETQYF. For the CDR3, the DNA is TGCAGCGCCCAGGGTGCCCCAGAGACCCAGTACTTC.

CDR3 sequence: CASSPKRTKGHEKLFF. The CDR3 bases are TGTGCCAGCTCACCAAAGAGGACCAAGGGACATGAAAAACTGTTTTTT. The chain carries TRBV18 and TRBJ1-4, with D possibly being TRBD1 (5 bases). CDR3 length equals 16 residues. Germline CDR1 is KGHSH and CDR2 is LQKENI. Trimming removed 2 bases from V and 6 bases from J, with 16 bases in between.

This chain joins TRBV6-5 and TRBJ2-5; the match to TRBD2 covers 10 bases. The CDR3 runs 16 residues. Germline assignment: CDR1 MNHEY and CDR2 SVGAGI. Trimming took 0 bases from V and 4 from J; bases not matched to a gene: 5. The CDR3 sequence: CASSYSGAGGPETQYF. CDR3 sequence (DNA): TGTGCCAGCAGTTACTCTGGAGCGGGAGGGCCAGAGACCCAGTACTTC.

A few counts support this clone. This sample also contains other DNA sequences that code for the same CDR3. The J gene is TRBJ2-7, the V gene TRBV7-9; 7 bases are shared with TRBD1. The CDR3 covers 13 residues. The germline V gene has CDR1 SEHNR and CDR2 FQNEAQ (reference sequence). V dropped 5 bases and J dropped 3; count of bases not matched to a gene: 4. CDR3 amino acids: CASSRQGGYEQYF. The CDR3 bases are TGTGCCAGCAGCCGACAGGGTGGCTACGAGCAGTACTTC.

Only a few counts were recorded for this clone. J is TRBJ1-5 and V is TRBV30; 9 nucleotides agree with TRBD1. The CDR3 length is 15 residues. Looked up from germline, CDR1 is GTSNPN and CDR2 is SVGIG (reference sequence). V shed 0 bases and J 4 bases; nucleotides not matched to a gene: 4. The CDR3: CAWSVTGGRNQPQHF. In DNA, the CDR3 is TGTGCCTGGAGTGTGACAGGGGGTCGGAATCAGCCCCAGCATTTT. The full variable domain, with the rest looked up from reference TRBV30 and TRBJ1-5, is SQTIHQWPATLVQPVGSPLSLECTVEGTSNPNLYWYRQAAGRGLQLLFYSVGIGQISSEVPQNLSASRPQDRQFILSSKKLLLSDSGFYLCAWSVTGGRNQPQHFGDGTRLSIL.

The CDR3 region is CAWRKANVLTF. In DNA form, the CDR3 reads TGTGCCTGGAGGAAAGCCAACGTCCTGACTTTC. The chain uses TRBV30 and TRBJ2-6, with D uncertain. CDR1 is GTSNPN, CDR2 SVGIG, per germline (reference sequence). Trimming stripped 3 bases from V and 7 bases from J, with 4 bases between. This CDR3 region has 11 residues.

The chain is built from TRBV27 and TRBJ2-5; D is ambiguous. V lost 5 bases and J 5 bases, leaving 18 bases between the germline ends. Germline-derived CDR1 and CDR2 are MNHEY and SMNVEV (reference sequence). The CDR3 spans 15 residues. CDR3 sequence reads: CASSRNTRVGETQYF. CDR3 DNA: TGTGCCAGCAGTCGGAATACTCGAGTAGGGGAGACCCAGTACTTC.

The V gene is TRBV30, the J gene TRBJ2-3, with 9 bases fitting TRBD2. The V and J ends lost 0 bases and 5 bases, in that order; junction bases with no gene match: 6. CDR3 length equals 15 residues. The germline CDR1 and CDR2 sequences are GTSNPN and SVGIG (reference sequence). Written as DNA, the CDR3 is TGTGCCTGGAGTGTAGGTCTAGCGGGAAGAGATACGCAGTATTTT. Translation: CAWSVGLAGRDTQYF.

The rearrangement uses TRBV28 and TRBJ1-2; 7 bases line up with TRBD1. After removal of 6 bases from V and 4 bases from J, the junction contained 5 bases not matched to a gene. CDR1 and CDR2 (germline): MDHEN, SYDVKM. The CDR3 loop spans 13 amino acids. The CDR3 region has the DNA TGTGCCAGCAGCCTGACAGGGTCCTATGGCTACACCTTC. It is translated as CASSLTGSYGYTF.

The table lists this clone with a few counts. The CDR3 DNA reads as TGTGGCGCGGGGGCGTACAATGAGCAGTTCTTC. Protein: CGAGAYNEQFF. J is TRBJ2-1 and V is TRBV27, with a possible D match to TRBD2 (7 bases). In germline, CDR1 is MNHEY, CDR2 SMNVEV (reference sequence). The CDR3 sequence is 11 residues long.

This CDR3 reads CAWNQAAGSEQFF. Here the CDR3 DNA reads TGTGCCTGGAACCAGGCTGCCGGGAGTGAGCAGTTCTTC. The rearrangement joins TRBV30 to TRBJ2-1; tentative D call: TRBD2 (6 bases). V was shortened by 4 bases and J by 9 bases, with 16 bases between the two germline ends. Germline values: CDR1 GTSNPN, CDR2 SVGIG (reference sequence). This CDR3 is 13 amino acids long.

The genes are TRBV6-6 and TRBJ1-5, with 7 positions matching TRBD1. Trimming at V came to 6 bases and at J to 3 bases, leaving 5 bases not matched to a gene. The CDR3 covers 14 residues. Germline V CDR1 and CDR2: MNHNY, SVGAGI (reference sequence). CDR3 DNA sequence: TGTGCCAGCAGGGGCGACAGGGACAATCAGCCCCAGCATTTT. Its protein product is CASRGDRDNQPQHF.

V gene TRBV30 combines with J gene TRBJ2-2; TRBD2 matches 16 bases. J lost 6 bases, V lost 5 bases, and 6 bases had no gene match. Germline CDR1 and CDR2: GTSNPN and SVGIG (reference sequence). There are 16 residues in the CDR3. Written as DNA, the CDR3 is TGTGCCTGGTCTGCCGGGACTAGCGGGAGGGCCGGGGAGCTGTTTTTT. This translates into CAWSAGTSGRAGELFF.

This chain joins TRBV29-1 and TRBJ2-7, with TRBD1 identical over 7 bases. From germline, CDR1 is SQVTM and CDR2 ANQGSEA. With 7 bases clipped from V and 9 bases from J, the junction kept 12 bases outside the gene matches. The CDR3 has 12 amino acids. The CDR3 loop is CSAQITGVAQYF. The CDR3 DNA reads as TGCAGCGCCCAAATCACAGGGGTGGCGCAGTACTTC.